The T cell receptor beta chain described here comes from a study of blood T cell repertoires in COVID-19. Study at large: Samples representing acute and convalescent COVID-19 were sourced from the United States, Italy and Spain.

Only in-frame clones appear in the TCRdb table, and some are missing; sequencing was by immunoSEQ multiplex PCR. Counted here are some 250,000 clones, roughly 90% occurring once; the ten biggest clones make up about 2%. Trimming left V 4 bases short and J 1 base short, with 11 bases between. This CDR3 spans 14 amino acids. The germline gives CDR1 SGHRS, CDR2 YFSETQ. Sequenced sample: peripheral blood. This clonotype was obtained from a man aged 25-45 years with active or convalescent COVID-19. The chain uses TRBV5-1 and TRBJ1-1, with D tentatively TRBD1 (6 bases). The chain's CDR3 is CASSRDTPNTEAFF. For the CDR3, the DNA is TGCGCCAGCAGCAGGGACACCCCGAACACTGAAGCTTTCTTT.